This section outlines one T cell receptor (beta chain) sequence together with its context. Its antigen remains unknown. The source of the sample is a study of radiotherapy plus CTLA-4 blockade in lung cancer. As for the study in general: Patients showed objective responses in 15% to 20% of cases, and disease control was achieved by under 35%. Broader study findings: Dynamics of early blood T cell clones, together with interferon-beta, were reportedly the best predictors of response. Blood-borne expansion of tumor-derived TCR clones followed radiotherapy plus ipilimumab.

This CDR3 is built from 16 residues. The ends lost 1 base at V and 4 bases at J; junction bases unmatched: 4. Germline V gene data show CDR1 as SGDLS and CDR2 as YYNGEE. Libraries were prepared by immunoSEQ multiplex PCR; TCRdb keeps only in-frame clonotypes and omits some of them. This sample yields about 28,000 clones, of which around 80% are seen a single time; 6.5% to 9% belongs to the top ten. Patients had chemo-refractory metastatic non-small-cell lung cancer and received focal radiation plus CTLA-4 blockade that used ipilimumab. This sequence was found in a human donor with non-small cell lung cancer who had stable disease on radiotherapy plus ipilimumab. This chain connects TRBV9 to TRBJ2-2, with 10 bases lining up with TRBD2. The source was peripheral blood, collected from a patient treated with radiotherapy plus ipilimumab. CDR3 loop: CASSVSGGALTGELFF. The CDR3 DNA reads as TGTGCCAGCAGCGTAAGCGGGGGGGCCCTCACCGGGGAGCTGTTTTTT.